This T cell receptor beta chain emerged from a study of T cell changes during pregnancy in multiple sclerosis. The germline gives CDR1 SEHNR, CDR2 FQNEAQ (reference sequence). V lost 6 bases to trimming and J lost 4 bases; unmatched junction nucleotides: 8. The CDR3 runs 16 residues. Clones were sequenced by immunoSEQ multiplex PCR, and TCRdb holds only the in-frame ones, with some missing. The data show around 41,000 clones, over 80% seen once. The chain links TRBV7-9 to TRBJ2-3; 12 nucleotides line up with TRBD2. The input for sequencing was CD4+ T cells from peripheral blood mononuclear cells, taken in the third trimester of pregnancy. The TCR comes from a female donor in good health, enrolled as a control in a pregnancy study. CDR3 nucleotides: TGTGCCAGCAGGCCTAGCCTAGCGGGGGGGGCAGATACGCAGTATTTT. Protein sequence: CASRPSLAGGADTQYF.